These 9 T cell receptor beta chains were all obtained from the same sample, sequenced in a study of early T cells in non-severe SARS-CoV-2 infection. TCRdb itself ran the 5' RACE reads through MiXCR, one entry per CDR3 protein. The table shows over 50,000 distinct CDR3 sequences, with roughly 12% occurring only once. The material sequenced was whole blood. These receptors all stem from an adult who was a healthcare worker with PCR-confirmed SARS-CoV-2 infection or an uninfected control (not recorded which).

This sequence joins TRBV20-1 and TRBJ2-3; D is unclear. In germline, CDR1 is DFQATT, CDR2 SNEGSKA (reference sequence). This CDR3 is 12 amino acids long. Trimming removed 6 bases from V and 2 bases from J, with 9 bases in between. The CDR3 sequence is CSAKTTTDTQYF. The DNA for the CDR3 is TGCAGTGCAAAGACCACCACAGATACGCAGTATTTT.

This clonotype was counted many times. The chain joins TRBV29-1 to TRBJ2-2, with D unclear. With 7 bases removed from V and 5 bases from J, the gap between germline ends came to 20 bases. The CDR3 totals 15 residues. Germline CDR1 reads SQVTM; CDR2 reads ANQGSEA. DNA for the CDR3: TGCAGCGCTGCCTCCAGCGTTTTGAGGACCGGGGAGCTGTTTTTT. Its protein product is CSAASSVLRTGELFF.

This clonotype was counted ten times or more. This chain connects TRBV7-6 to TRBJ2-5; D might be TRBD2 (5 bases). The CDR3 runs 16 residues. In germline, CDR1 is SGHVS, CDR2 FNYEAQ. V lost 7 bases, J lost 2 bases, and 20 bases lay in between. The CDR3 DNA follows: TGTGCCAGCATCCTTAGCGTCCCCGGAAGTCAAGAGACCCAGTACTTC. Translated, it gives CASILSVPGSQETQYF.

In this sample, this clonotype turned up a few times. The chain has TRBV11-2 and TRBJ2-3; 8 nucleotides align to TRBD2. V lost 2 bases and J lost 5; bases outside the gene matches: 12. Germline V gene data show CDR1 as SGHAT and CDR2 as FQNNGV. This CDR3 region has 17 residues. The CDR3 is CASSLLMGLELRDTQYF. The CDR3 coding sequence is TGTGCCAGCAGCTTACTTATGGGACTAGAACTGAGAGATACGCAGTATTTT.

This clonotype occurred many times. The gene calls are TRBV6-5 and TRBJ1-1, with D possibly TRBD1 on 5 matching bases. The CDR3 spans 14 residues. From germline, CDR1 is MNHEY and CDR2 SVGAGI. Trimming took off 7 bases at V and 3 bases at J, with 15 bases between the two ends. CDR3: CASTSRGRDTEAFF. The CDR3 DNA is TGTGCCAGCACCTCCCGGGGCAGGGACACTGAAGCTTTCTTT.

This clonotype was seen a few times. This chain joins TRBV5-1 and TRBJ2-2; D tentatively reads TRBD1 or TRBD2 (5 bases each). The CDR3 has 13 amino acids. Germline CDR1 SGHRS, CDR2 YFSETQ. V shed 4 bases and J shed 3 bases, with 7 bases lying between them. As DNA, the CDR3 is TGCGCCAGCAGCGGGGGATACACCGGGGAGCTGTTTTTT. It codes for CASSGGYTGELFF.

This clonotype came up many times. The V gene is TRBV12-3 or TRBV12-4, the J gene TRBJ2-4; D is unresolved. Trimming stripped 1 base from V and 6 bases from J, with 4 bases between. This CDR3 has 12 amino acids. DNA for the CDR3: TGTGCCAGCAGTTTAGGGGGAAACATTCAGTACTTC. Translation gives CASSLGGNIQYF.

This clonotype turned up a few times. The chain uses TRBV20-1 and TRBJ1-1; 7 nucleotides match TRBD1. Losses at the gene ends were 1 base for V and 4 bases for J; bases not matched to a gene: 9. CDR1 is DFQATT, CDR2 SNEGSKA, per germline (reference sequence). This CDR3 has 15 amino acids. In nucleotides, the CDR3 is TGCAGTGCTAGAGTCCCCCGACAGGGAAGCACTGAAGCTTTCTTT. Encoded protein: CSARVPRQGSTEAFF.

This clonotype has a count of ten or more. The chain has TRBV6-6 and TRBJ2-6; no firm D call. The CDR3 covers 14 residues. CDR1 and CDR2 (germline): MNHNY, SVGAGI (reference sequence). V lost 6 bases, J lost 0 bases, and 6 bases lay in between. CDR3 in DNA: TGTGCCAGCAGCCGGAGCTCTGGGGCCAACGTCCTGACTTTC. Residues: CASSRSSGANVLTF.